Listed below are T cell receptor beta chains from one sample, sequenced in a study of shared clonotypes between healthy human individuals. Sequenced by immunoSEQ multiplex PCR; TCRdb stores in-frame clones only, minus some. The sample carries roughly 2.6 million clones, approximately 90% recorded once. Sequencing was performed on naive CD4+ T cells sorted from blood. These receptors originate from a man aged 18 to 29 in good health. The CDR3 runs from the conserved cysteine through the conserved F or W. D genes are given only for firm matches. Clone size, where shown, is once, few, many, or a class for clones that have expanded.

D gene | clone size | J gene | V gene | CDR3 DNA | CDR3 protein
- | - | TRBJ2-2 | TRBV10-3 | TGTGCCATCAGTGGGGGAGAAACGAACACCGGGGAGCTGTTTTTT | CAISGGETNTGELFF
- | - | TRBJ1-2 | TRBV27 | TGTGCCAGCAGTTCCTCCCCCCGATCTTACAATAACTATGGCTACACCTTC | CASSSSPRSYNNYGYTF
- | - | TRBJ1-2 | TRBV11-2 | TGTGCCAGCAGCTTAGATTTGGCAGTTGAGTTTGGTGGCTACACCTTC | CASSLDLAVEFGGYTF
- | - | TRBJ2-5 | TRBV7-7 | TGTGCTAGCAGCCCTGTTGGGCTCCAAGAGACCCAGTACTTC | CASSPVGLQETQYF
TRBD2 | - | TRBJ2-1 | TRBV19 | TGTGCCAGTAGCCGGACTAGCGGGAGGGCCTATACTGAGCAGTTCTTC | CASSRTSGRAYTEQFF
TRBD1 | - | TRBJ2-1 | TRBV7-3 | TGTGCCAGCAGCTCCGACAGGGGAGGATACAATGAGCAGTTCTTC | CASSSDRGGYNEQFF
TRBD1 | - | TRBJ1-5 | TRBV5-6 | TGTGCCAGCAGCTACAACAGGGGGAGCAATCAGCCCCAGCATTTT | CASSYNRGSNQPQHF
TRBD2 | - | TRBJ2-3 | TRBV9 | TGTGCCAGCAGCGCCCCGGGACTAGCGGGCACAGATACGCAGTATTTT | CASSAPGLAGTDTQYF
- | - | TRBJ1-2 | TRBV5-1 | TGCGCCAGCAGCTTCCCCTACCAGGGGAACTATGGCTACACCTTC | CASSFPYQGNYGYTF
- | once | TRBJ1-5 | TRBV7-2 | TGTGCCAGCAGCTACGTAGCAGATAGCAATCAGCCCCAGCATTTT | CASSYVADSNQPQHF
- | few | TRBJ1-1 | TRBV2 | TGTGCCAGCAGAGATGACACTGAAGCTTTCTTT | CASRDDTEAFF
- | - | TRBJ2-3 | TRBV7-3 | TGTGCCAGCAGCATGGGACTTCCGACAGATACGCAGTATTTT | CASSMGLPTDTQYF
- | - | TRBJ2-7 | TRBV30 | TGTGTCGGGGGGCGAGACTACGAGCAGTACTTC | CVGGRDYEQYF
- | - | TRBJ2-2 | TRBV2 | TGTGCCAGCAGCCTCGGGGGAAACACCGGGGAGCTGTTTTTT | CASSLGGNTGELFF
- | - | TRBJ2-3 | TRBV10-3 | TGTGCCATCAGAGGACCTGGGGGCACAGATACGCAGTATTTT | CAIRGPGGTDTQYF
- | - | TRBJ2-3 | TRBV5-6 | TGTGCCAGCAGCTGGAGAACAGGGCTCGTCCCAGATACGCAGTATTTT | CASSWRTGLVPDTQYF
- | - | TRBJ1-2 | TRBV5-1 | TGCGCCAGCAGCTTGGCCGGAGGGGACTATGGCTACACCTTC | CASSLAGGDYGYTF
- | - | TRBJ1-1 | TRBV5-4 | TGTGCCAGCAGCTTGGACGACAGGAAGAACACTGAAGCTTTCTTT | CASSLDDRKNTEAFF
- | - | TRBJ1-6 | TRBV28 | TGTGCCAGCAGTTTGGGGACTAACCATTCACCCCTCCACTTT | CASSLGTNHSPLHF
TRBD1 | - | TRBJ2-4 | TRBV5-8 | TGTGCCAGCAGCTTTGACAGGGGAGTGGACATTCAGTACTTC | CASSFDRGVDIQYF
- | - | TRBJ1-5 | TRBV30 | TGTGCCTGGAGTCCTACTCCTAATCAGCCCCAGCATTTT | CAWSPTPNQPQHF
- | - | TRBJ1-5 | TRBV19 | TGTGCCAGTAGTCCGAGCCAATACCCCCCCCAGCATTTT | CASSPSQYPPQHF
- | - | TRBJ1-1 | TRBV6-5 | TGTGCCAGCAGGAGGGGGGACCGTGAAGCTTTCTTT | CASRRGDREAFF
- | - | TRBJ2-4 | TRBV5-4 | TGTGCCAGCAGCTTGGAGGGGCTCGCCAAAAACATTCAGTACTTC | CASSLEGLAKNIQYF
- | once | TRBJ2-6 | TRBV6-6 | TGTGCCACACGCGAAAGGGAAACTGGGGCCAACGTCCTGACTTTC | CATRERETGANVLTF
TRBD1 | - | TRBJ2-2 | TRBV19 | TGTGCCAGTAGTATCACAGGGGGCACCGGGGAGCTGTTTTTT | CASSITGGTGELFF
TRBD1 | - | TRBJ2-7 | TRBV30 | TGTGCCTGGAGTAAAGGGACAGGGTCCTACGAGCAGTACTTC | CAWSKGTGSYEQYF
- | - | TRBJ2-1 | TRBV7-2 | TGTGCCAGCAGCTCGACGGACCACAATGAGCAGTTCTTC | CASSSTDHNEQFF
TRBD2 | - | TRBJ2-1 | TRBV15 | TGTGCCACCAGCATCCGGACTAGCGGGGGGAATGAGCAGTTCTTC | CATSIRTSGGNEQFF
- | - | TRBJ1-1 | TRBV19 | TGTGCCAGTATGATCCCGACGGCGACTAACACTGAAGCTTTCTTT | CASMIPTATNTEAFF
TRBD2 | - | TRBJ2-1 | TRBV6-1 | TGTGCCATCACCCGAGGTGGGGGGGGCAATGAGCAGTTCTTC | CAITRGGGGNEQFF
- | once | TRBJ2-7 | TRBV11-2 | TGTGCCAGCAGCTTTATTGGCGGGACTTTGAAGGCGTACGAGCAGTACTTC | CASSFIGGTLKAYEQYF
TRBD1 | - | TRBJ1-2 | TRBV10-3 | TGTGCCATCAGTGAGTCCCCCCAGGGGGAAAACTATGGCTACACCTTC | CAISESPQGENYGYTF
TRBD1 | - | TRBJ1-2 | TRBV28 | TGTGCCAGCATCCCTTTCCCGGGACAGGGGCTGAGGGGCTACACCTTC | CASIPFPGQGLRGYTF
- | - | TRBJ2-7 | TRBV7-2 | TGTGCCAGCAGCCTCACGACCTACGAGCAGTACTTC | CASSLTTYEQYF
- | - | TRBJ2-7 | TRBV5-1 | TGCGCCAGCAGCCTTTCAGCGAACGCCGTCTCCTACGAGCAGTACTTC | CASSLSANAVSYEQYF
- | - | TRBJ2-3 | TRBV5-1 | TGCGCCAGCAGCTATAAGGACAGCACAGATACGCAGTATTTT | CASSYKDSTDTQYF
- | - | TRBJ1-3 | TRBV7-2 | TGTGCCAGCAGCTTACAGGGTCCGTCAGGAAACACCATATATTTT | CASSLQGPSGNTIYF
- | once | TRBJ2-1 | TRBV10-3 | TGTGCCACCGCAGTCCCGAACAATGAGCAGTTCTTC | CATAVPNNEQFF
TRBD2 | - | TRBJ2-3 | TRBV5-4 | TGTGCCAGCAGCTTGGCGGGGGGAATGTATCAGTATTTT | CASSLAGGMYQYF
- | - | TRBJ2-3 | TRBV5-4 | TGTGCCAGCAGCCAGAAGGCTAGCTCAGATACGCAGTATTTT | CASSQKASSDTQYF